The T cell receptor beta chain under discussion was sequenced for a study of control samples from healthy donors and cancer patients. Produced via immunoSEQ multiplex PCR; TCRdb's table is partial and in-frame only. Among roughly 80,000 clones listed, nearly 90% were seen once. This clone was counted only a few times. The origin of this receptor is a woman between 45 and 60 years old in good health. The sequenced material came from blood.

CDR3 bases: TGCGCCAGCGGAGGGACAGGGAGCACTGAAGCTTTCTTT. This codes for CASGGTGSTEAFF. This chain connects TRBV5-1 to TRBJ1-1; 9 bases are shared with TRBD1. The germline CDR1 and CDR2 sequences are SGHRS and YFSETQ. V dropped 7 bases and J dropped 4; count of bases not matched to a gene: 5. The CDR3 covers 13 residues.